The TCR beta chain described here comes from a study of blood T cell repertoires in COVID-19. In the study overall: Acute and convalescent COVID-19 specimens originated in the United States, Italy and Spain. From T cells, B-cell-depleted T cells, or PBMCs came the material, which was cDNA or gDNA.

Source study methods: Estimation of nucleated cell counts relied on the amplification of reference gene primers. The data were produced by immunoSEQ multiplex PCR, yet TCRdb's version contains in-frame clones alone and is incomplete. That table gives V, J and clone size, and the DNA gave D and trimming. The table includes 95,000 to 110,000 clones, about 88% detected once. Trimming took 0 bases from V and 6 from J; bases not matched to a gene: 4. In germline, CDR1 is SGDLS, CDR2 YYNGEE. This CDR3 is built from 16 residues. This rearrangement joins TRBV9 to TRBJ2-1; the match to TRBD2 covers 12 bases. The receptor comes from a human donor in a cohort sampled during active COVID-19. Material for sequencing was peripheral blood. CDR3 sequence (DNA): TGTGCCAGCAGCGTAGATTCTAGCGGGAGGGGCAATGAGCAGTTCTTC. It translates to CASSVDSSGRGNEQFF.